The rows below give T cell receptor beta chains drawn from one sample of a study of blood T cell repertoires in COVID-19. The repertoire was sequenced with immunoSEQ multiplex PCR; TCRdb's copy has only in-frame clones and lacks some. The sample holds about 130,000 clones, 80% seen once. The specimen sequenced was peripheral blood. The origin of the receptors is a man aged 70-80 years with acute or convalescent COVID-19. Each CDR3 is given with its conserved first and last residue. D genes are given only for firm matches. Expanded clones are given a class, and other clones once, few, many or no size at all.

cdr3_nt: TGCAGCTATCACTGGGGGGGGAGCACAGATACGCAGTATTTT
cdr3_aa: CSYHWGGSTDTQYF
v_call: TRBV29-1
d_call: TRBD2
j_call: TRBJ2-3
clone_size: NA

cdr3_nt: TGTGCCAGCACGCGCGAAATTCACACTGAAGCTTTCTTT
cdr3_aa: CASTREIHTEAFF
v_call: TRBV7-8
d_call: NA
j_call: TRBJ1-1
clone_size: NA

cdr3_nt: TGTGCCAGCAACTCCCAGGGACTAGCGAGTGAGACCCAGTACTTC
cdr3_aa: CASNSQGLASETQYF
v_call: TRBV7-9
d_call: TRBD2
j_call: TRBJ2-5
clone_size: NA

cdr3_nt: TGCGCCAGCAGCTTGGGGCTAATGGGGGGCGAGCAGTACTTC
cdr3_aa: CASSLGLMGGEQYF
v_call: TRBV5-1
d_call: NA
j_call: TRBJ2-7
clone_size: NA

cdr3_nt: TGTGCCAGCAGTTACTCGTTCGGGGGCTCTGGAAACACCATATATTTT
cdr3_aa: CASSYSFGGSGNTIYF
v_call: TRBV6-6
d_call: NA
j_call: TRBJ1-3
clone_size: many

cdr3_nt: TGTGCCAGCTCCCAGGTCGGGGGTGGCAATCAGCCCCAGCATTTT
cdr3_aa: CASSQVGGGNQPQHF
v_call: TRBV18
d_call: NA
j_call: TRBJ1-5
clone_size: NA

cdr3_nt: TGTGCCAGCAGCAGGGAAGTGAACACTGAAGCTTTCTTT
cdr3_aa: CASSREVNTEAFF
v_call: TRBV6-5
d_call: NA
j_call: TRBJ1-1
clone_size: NA

cdr3_nt: TGCGCCAGCAGTATGGGACAGGGCGAAGAGACCCAGTACTTC
cdr3_aa: CASSMGQGEETQYF
v_call: TRBV5-1
d_call: TRBD1
j_call: TRBJ2-5
clone_size: few

cdr3_nt: TGTGCCAGCTCCCCAAGGCGGGGATACGAGCAGTACTTC
cdr3_aa: CASSPRRGYEQYF
v_call: TRBV18
d_call: NA
j_call: TRBJ2-7
clone_size: NA

cdr3_nt: TGTGCCAGCAGCTTCCTCTTTACGGGGACTGAAGCTTTCTTT
cdr3_aa: CASSFLFTGTEAFF
v_call: TRBV7-9
d_call: NA
j_call: TRBJ1-1
clone_size: few

cdr3_nt: TGTGCCACCAGTGGTGAGGTAACAGGGCTCGCCGGGGAGCTGTTTTTT
cdr3_aa: CATSGEVTGLAGELFF
v_call: TRBV24-1
d_call: NA
j_call: TRBJ2-2
clone_size: once

cdr3_nt: TGTGCCAGCAGTGAAAGTGGAAGAGGATACACCTTC
cdr3_aa: CASSESGRGYTF
v_call: TRBV2
d_call: NA
j_call: TRBJ1-2
clone_size: NA

cdr3_nt: TGTGCCAGCAGTCTGATTCTATCAGATACGCAGTATTTT
cdr3_aa: CASSLILSDTQYF
v_call: TRBV3-1/TRBV3-2
d_call: NA
j_call: TRBJ2-3
clone_size: NA

cdr3_nt: TGCGCCAGCAGTCGTGGGACAGGGGATCCCGGGGAGCTGTTTTTT
cdr3_aa: CASSRGTGDPGELFF
v_call: TRBV4-1
d_call: TRBD1
j_call: TRBJ2-2
clone_size: NA

cdr3_nt: TGCGCCAGCAGCCAAGCGTGGGGGCTATCCTACAATGAGCAGTTCTTC
cdr3_aa: CASSQAWGLSYNEQFF
v_call: TRBV4-1
d_call: NA
j_call: TRBJ2-1
clone_size: NA

cdr3_nt: TGTGCCAGCAGCCTGGAGGGCCTCCCCTACGAGCAGTACTTC
cdr3_aa: CASSLEGLPYEQYF
v_call: TRBV7-9
d_call: NA
j_call: TRBJ2-7
clone_size: NA

cdr3_nt: TGCGCCAGCAGCTTGGGGCTAGCGGTCTACGAGCAGTACTTC
cdr3_aa: CASSLGLAVYEQYF
v_call: TRBV5-1
d_call: TRBD2
j_call: TRBJ2-7
clone_size: NA